This record looks at one T cell receptor beta chain sequence and its context. Its antigen remains unidentified. As for the donors, each was a healthy bone marrow donor. This sample was included in a study of cytomegalovirus exposure and HLA in healthy donors. Regarding the study as a whole: For most subjects, TCR beta sequences were reported to predict HLA-A and HLA-B alleles with accuracy.

The PCR used 60 Vbeta and 13 Jbeta primers. Produced via immunoSEQ multiplex PCR; TCRdb's table is partial and in-frame only. This table holds 190,000 or so clones. Sequencing input: PBMCs. The TCR originated in a boy aged 5-17 years in good health and CMV-seronegative.

Here the CDR3 DNA reads TGCGCCAGCAGCTCAAAATCCGGGCAGAACGCAGGGTCTACGCAGTATTTT. It translates to CASSSKSGQNAGSTQYF. This rearrangement joins TRBV5-1 to TRBJ2-3; D is possibly TRBD1 (5 bases). This CDR3 contains 17 residues. V was clipped by 3 bases and J by 8 bases, with 25 bases between them. The germline V gene has CDR1 SGHRS and CDR2 YFSETQ.